The 19 T cell receptor beta chains below all came from one sample that was sequenced in a study of shared clonotypes between healthy human individuals. Method: immunoSEQ multiplex PCR; TCRdb's copy keeps in-frame clones and lacks some. The repertoire holds 1.5 million to 2.5 million clones, with approximately 94% as singletons. CD8 cells classed as naive were CD45RO-negative and positively selected for CCR7, excluding terminally differentiated effector memory CD45RA+ cells. Sequenced input: naive CD8+ T cells sorted from blood. The receptors come from a man between 18 and 29 years old in good health.

The chain has TRBV7-8 and TRBJ2-3; TRBD1 is a possible D gene (5 bases). The V gene's germline CDR1 is SGHVS and CDR2 FQNEAQ. The CDR3 loop spans 15 amino acids. Trimming left V 4 bases short and J 2 bases short, with 13 bases between. The CDR3 reads CASSSVDTYTDTQYF. For the CDR3, the DNA is TGTGCCAGCAGCTCCGTGGACACCTACACAGATACGCAGTATTTT.

The chain recombines TRBV13 with TRBJ1-4, with a weak D call TRBD1 (5 bases). Germline V CDR1 and CDR2: PRHDT, FYEKMQ (reference sequence). V was trimmed by 3 bases and J by 8 bases, leaving 13 bases between them. This CDR3 has 14 amino acids. CDR3 sequence: CASSFSGVREKLFF. The CDR3 bases are TGTGCCAGCAGCTTCTCGGGGGTGCGCGAAAAACTGTTTTTT.

The CDR3 sequence: CASSYGTGFFEQYF. The CDR3 DNA follows: TGTGCCAGCAGCTACGGGACAGGCTTTTTCGAGCAGTACTTC. The chain uses TRBV5-6 and TRBJ2-7; 8 bases match TRBD1. The CDR3 spans 14 residues. The V gene end was trimmed by 3 bases and the J gene end by 6 bases; junction bases not matched to a gene: 8. CDR1 is SGHDT and CDR2 is YYEEEE in the germline V gene.

This rearrangement joins TRBV2 to TRBJ2-7, with a possible D match to TRBD2 (5 bases). CDR1 is SNHLY, CDR2 FYNNEI, per germline. V shed 8 bases and J shed 4 bases, with 12 bases lying between them. This CDR3 is built from 12 residues. CDR3 sequence (DNA): TGTGCCAGCCTTGTAGCGAGTTACGAGCAGTACTTC. Translation gives CASLVASYEQYF.

This clone was counted a single time. The chain combines TRBV10-2 with TRBJ2-7, with D perhaps matching TRBD1 (5 bases). The germline gives CDR1 WSHSY, CDR2 SAAADI. This CDR3 comprises 15 residues. Trimming removed 2 bases from V and 1 base from J, with 12 bases in between. The DNA for the CDR3 is TGCGCCAGCAGTGAGGAGGAGACAGTTTCCTACGAGCAGTACTTC. It is translated as CASSEEETVSYEQYF.

The chain carries TRBV28 and TRBJ2-1; 8 bases line up with TRBD2. The junction had 6 bases not matched to a gene; V was cut back by 5 bases and J by 0 bases. The CDR3 covers 16 residues. Germline CDR1 MDHEN, CDR2 SYDVKM. The CDR3 spells CASSLDSGASYNEQFF. For the CDR3, the DNA is TGTGCCAGCAGTCTAGATAGCGGGGCCTCCTACAATGAGCAGTTCTTC.

This sequence joins TRBV6-6 and TRBJ1-1, with D perhaps matching TRBD1 (5 bases). Per the germline V gene, CDR1 is MNHNY and CDR2 is SVGAGI (reference sequence). Between the trimmed V and J ends, which lost 2 bases and 1 base, there was a span of 8 bases. This CDR3 is built from 14 residues. CDR3 residues: CASSYPDTNTEAFF. The CDR3 region has the DNA TGTGCCAGCAGTTACCCGGACACGAACACTGAAGCTTTCTTT.

This chain connects TRBV10-3 to TRBJ2-7, with D perhaps matching TRBD2 (6 bases). Germline CDR1 reads ENHRY; CDR2 reads SYGVKD. V dropped 7 bases and J dropped 3 bases, with 13 bases sitting between them. The CDR3 extends over 13 amino acids. Here the CDR3 reads CAITSGGDYEQYF. The CDR3, as DNA: TGTGCCATCACAAGCGGAGGGGACTACGAGCAGTACTTC.

This clone was seen only once. The chain employs TRBV4-2 and TRBJ1-1, with no clear D. V lost 5 bases and J 4 bases, leaving 14 bases between the germline ends. Germline V gene lookup returns CDR1 LGHNA and CDR2 YNFKEQ. The CDR3 is 14 amino acids. The CDR3 reads CASSFGPGGTEAFF. The CDR3 nucleotides read TGTGCCAGCAGCTTCGGACCGGGCGGCACTGAAGCTTTCTTT.

The chain uses TRBV4-3 and TRBJ2-7, with TRBD1 as a possible D gene (5 bases). Germline lookup yields CDR1 LGHNA and CDR2 YSLEER. The CDR3 loop spans 14 amino acids. V gave up 1 base and J gave up 3 bases, with 10 bases separating them. This chain's CDR3 is CASSQVQGLYEQYF. In DNA, the CDR3 is TGCGCCAGCAGCCAAGTTCAGGGCCTCTACGAGCAGTACTTC.

The rearrangement links TRBV7-9 to TRBJ2-7; D possibly corresponds to TRBD1 (5 bases). CDR3 length: 13 amino acids. Trimming removed 6 bases from V and 0 bases from J, with 9 bases in between. Germline values: CDR1 SEHNR, CDR2 FQNEAQ (reference sequence). CDR3: CASRTESSYEQYF. The CDR3 DNA reads TGTGCCAGCAGGACAGAAAGCTCCTACGAGCAGTACTTC.

This rearrangement joins TRBV6-5 to TRBJ1-4; D may be TRBD1 (5 bases). CDR3 length: 13 residues. Germline V lookup: CDR1 MNHEY, CDR2 SVGAGI. The V and J ends lost 5 bases and 8 bases respectively, with 12 bases between them. CDR3 nucleotide sequence: TGTGCCAGCAGTGGGGACCCTAGGGAAAAACTGTTTTTT. Protein: CASSGDPREKLFF.

Regarding this clone: The junction differs from germline at one of its ends, possibly a read error. The V call is TRBV19, the J call TRBJ1-1; weak D call: TRBD1 (5 bases). The germline V gene encodes CDR1 LNHDA and CDR2 SQIVND (reference sequence). The CDR3 covers 11 residues. Here the CDR3 DNA reads TGTGCCAGTAGTATGGGACTTCCGCTATCCTTT. It encodes CASSMGLPLSF.

This chain uses TRBV9 with TRBJ2-7; TRBD1 aligns across 10 bases. V trimming: 0 bases; J trimming: 3 bases; junction bases outside the gene matches: 3. This CDR3 spans 15 amino acids. The germline V gene has CDR1 SGDLS and CDR2 YYNGEE. The CDR3 coding sequence is TGTGCCAGCAGCGTAGGTGGGGACAGGGGCTACGAGCAGTACTTC. Translating it yields CASSVGGDRGYEQYF.

The chain recombines TRBV27 with TRBJ1-6, with TRBD1 matching over 7 bases. Germline V gives CDR1 MNHEY, CDR2 SMNVEV (reference sequence). V shed 7 bases, J shed 6 bases, and the junction held 6 bases outside the gene matches. This CDR3 has 14 residues. The CDR3 protein is CASTTTGSNSPLHF. The CDR3 nucleotides read TGTGCCAGCACCACGACAGGGTCTAATTCACCCCTCCACTTT.

The CDR3 coding sequence is TGTGCCAGCAGTTTAAACAGGGGGCGAAGCGGGGAGCTGTTTTTT. Its protein product is CASSLNRGRSGELFF. The chain has TRBV27 and TRBJ2-2; 9 bases map to TRBD1. The ends lost 2 bases at V and 7 bases at J; junction bases unmatched: 5. CDR1 and CDR2 from the germline V gene are MNHEY and SMNVEV (reference sequence). There are 15 residues in the CDR3.

This clone was found once. This chain joins TRBV5-6 and TRBJ1-2, with D possibly TRBD1 on 5 matching bases. Germline V gives CDR1 SGHDT, CDR2 YYEEEE. The ends were cut back, 0 bases at V and 5 bases at J, with 14 bases in the middle. The CDR3 loop spans 15 amino acids. CDR3 sequence: CASSLGGRVEYGYTF. The CDR3 DNA is TGTGCCAGCAGCTTGGGCGGCAGGGTGGAGTATGGCTACACCTTC.

The chain links TRBV18 to TRBJ2-2; 9 bases agree with TRBD1. Germline V CDR1 and CDR2: KGHSH, LQKENI. The CDR3 has 17 amino acids. J lost 4 bases, V lost 3 bases, and 9 bases had no gene match. The CDR3 DNA follows: TGTGCCAGCTCACCGAGGAAAACAGGGGGCCTCACCGGGGAGCTGTTTTTT. Protein: CASSPRKTGGLTGELFF.

The chain uses TRBV14 and TRBJ1-3; 10 nucleotides agree with TRBD1. The V gene end was trimmed by 4 bases and the J gene end by 0 bases; junction bases not matched to a gene: 6. The CDR3 is 17 residues long. Per germline, CDR1 SGHDN and CDR2 FVKESK. CDR3 sequence (DNA): TGTGCCAGCAGCCTTTGGGACAGGGGTGTCTCTGGAAACACCATATATTTT. Encoded protein: CASSLWDRGVSGNTIYF.